This T cell receptor beta chain was captured by sequencing in a study of technical replicates of blood from a few donors (dated 2017 in TCRdb). Points on this clone: This receptor's antigen is unknown. Per-nucleotide qualities are absent, and no much larger clonotype sits a single base away.

The library was obtained by the immunoSEQ multiplex PCR assay. In its TCRdb copy, this immuneACCESS table keeps in-frame sequences only and misses some clones. Where compared with another copy, unresolved V genes explain less than half of these, and the others have no known cause. For this sample the table gives some 94,000 clones, of which about 95% were detected only once. The ten most abundant clones make up about 0.39% of the sample. The TCR was taken from a human donor in good health. Sample: T cells isolated from PBMCs.

The base sequence is TGTGCCAGCAGCCCTTTAGCGGGGGAGGGCTACGAGCAGTACTTC. The translation is CASSPLAGEGYEQYF. This chain is built from TRBV4-2 and TRBJ2-7; 9 bases in the junction line up with TRBD2. CDR1 and CDR2 (LGHNA, YNFKEQ) derive from the germline V gene. Germline trimming amounts to 4 bases on V and 3 bases on J, with 7 as the count of junction bases outside the gene matches. CDR3 length: 15 amino acids, cysteine to phenylalanine. Only the CDR3 part of the read is kept: 45 bases, read in frame from the first base.